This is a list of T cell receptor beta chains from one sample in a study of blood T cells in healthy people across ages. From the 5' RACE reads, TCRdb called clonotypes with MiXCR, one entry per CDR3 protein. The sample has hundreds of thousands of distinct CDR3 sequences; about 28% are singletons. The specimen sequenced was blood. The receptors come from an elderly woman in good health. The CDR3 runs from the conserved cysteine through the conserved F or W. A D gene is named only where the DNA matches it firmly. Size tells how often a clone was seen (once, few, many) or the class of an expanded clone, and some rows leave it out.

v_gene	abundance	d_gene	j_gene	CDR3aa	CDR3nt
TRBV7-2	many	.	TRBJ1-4	CASSSERGGYEKLFF	TGTGCCAGCAGCTCTGAAAGGGGCGGATATGAAAAACTGTTTTTT
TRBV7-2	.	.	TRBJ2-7	CASSPDYKTIYEQYF	TGTGCCAGCAGCCCGGACTACAAGACGATATACGAGCAGTACTTC
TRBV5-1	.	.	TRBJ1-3	CASSPEGHPPRNTIYF	TGCGCCAGCAGCCCGGAGGGACACCCGCCCAGAAACACCATATATTTT
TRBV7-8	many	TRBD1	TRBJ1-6	CASSLIRGDRLNNSPLHF	TGTGCCAGCAGCCTAATCCGAGGGGACAGACTCAATAATTCACCCCTCCACTTT
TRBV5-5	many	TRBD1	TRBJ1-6	CASSSRDRYNSPLHF	TGTGCCAGCAGCTCCCGGGACAGATATAATTCACCCCTCCACTTT
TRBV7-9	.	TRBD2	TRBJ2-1	CASSPAGGPRYNEQFF	TGTGCCAGCAGCCCAGCGGGGGGGCCAAGGTACAATGAGCAGTTCTTC
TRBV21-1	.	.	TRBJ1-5	CASKRGPNGNQPQHF	TGTGCCAGCAAGAGGGGGCCGAATGGCAATCAGCCCCAGCATTTT
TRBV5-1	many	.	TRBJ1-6	CASSLEGRENSPLHF	TGCGCCAGCAGCTTGGAGGGACGGGAAAATTCACCCCTCCACTTT
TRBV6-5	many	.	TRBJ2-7	CASSRDPAYEQYF	TGTGCCAGCAGTCGGGACCCTGCCTACGAGCAGTACTTC
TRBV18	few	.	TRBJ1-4	CASSLGRNNEKLFF	TGTGCCAGCTCACTAGGACGGAATAATGAAAAACTGTTTTTT
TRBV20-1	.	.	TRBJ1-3	CSARRASSGNTIYF	TGCAGTGCGAGAAGGGCTAGCTCTGGAAACACCATATATTTT
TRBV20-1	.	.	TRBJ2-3	CSAMDRRLSTDTQYF	TGCAGTGCTATGGACAGAAGGCTTAGCACAGATACGCAGTATTTT
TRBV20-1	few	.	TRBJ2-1	CSAYKEGRQNNEQFF	TGCAGTGCCTACAAAGAGGGACGCCAAAACAATGAGCAGTTCTTC
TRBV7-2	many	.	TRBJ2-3	CASSSESGASDTQYF	TGTGCCAGCAGCTCTGAGTCGGGGGCGTCAGATACGCAGTATTTT
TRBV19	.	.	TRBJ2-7	CASSIAGIDYEQYF	TGTGCCAGTAGTATAGCGGGGATCGACTACGAGCAGTACTTC
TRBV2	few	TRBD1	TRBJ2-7	CASSDRTGKYF	TGTGCCAGCAGTGATAGGACAGGGAAGTACTTC